The TCR beta chain described here comes from a study of T cell responses to AZD1222 COVID-19 vaccine (dated by TCRdb to the early 2020s). The study in broad terms: TCR sequencing was performed for 233 trial participants, of whom around 200 were given two doses of AZD1222 and around 25 were given two doses of MenACWY control vaccine. Trial participants were enrolled by age into 18-55, 56-69 and 70-plus year subgroups, with about 150, 27 and 61 TCR-sequenced participants respectively.

The label giving this sample's time point can be read as: about 28 days (+/-7) after the second vaccine dose. AZD1222 recipients whose second dose came at about 4 weeks and those whose second dose came at about 12 weeks were combined into one group, since spike-specific TCR depth and breadth did not differ between the two schedules. Vaccinee samples came from UK trials COV001 and COV002, including a single-blind randomized controlled phase 2/3 trial of AZD1222 (ChAdOx1 nCoV-19) in healthy adults. For TCRbeta chain sequencing, PBMC samples were collected from trial participants at day 0 and at day 28 after the second dose. V was cut back by 7 bases and J by 4 bases, leaving a gap of 17 bases between them. In the germline V gene, CDR1 corresponds to SGHRS and CDR2 to YFSETQ. Reading from cysteine to phenylalanine, the CDR3 counts 14 amino acids. The only DNA kept is the CDR3, 42 bases in frame from the first base.

Details on this clone: The specificity of this receptor is unknown. Per-base quality was not reported, and no clone a single base away is much larger than it.

Summary of the overall study and its limitations: Most participants were white British and females outnumbered males, and the authors suggested that clonal diversity may have been underestimated. Because no samples from the day 14 peak response were available, repertoires could be characterized only after the peak T cell response. Reportedly, almost half of the unique spike-specific TCRs recognized epitopes lying outside the regions that are mutated in the B.1.351 and B.1.1.7 variants. After two AZD1222 doses, spike-specific TCR breadth and depth were significantly higher than at day 0 and than in MenACWY recipients. In the small 56-69-year group, the increase in depth fell short of significance, most likely because of low power. Conclusions about previously exposed vaccinees were limited because only 6 or 7 AZD1222 recipients were SARS-CoV-2 seropositive at baseline. Vaccine-associated CD4 TCRs spanned the whole spike protein, with dominant responses in regions 160-218 and 743-854.

The CDR3 regions of human TCRbeta chains were subjected to immunosequencing. The paper's processing steps were these. Repertoire TCRs were checked for matches against a reference library of SARS-CoV-2-specific TCRs that had been generated using the MIRA antigen-specificity platform. Breadth meant the fraction of unique TCRs that were SARS-CoV-2-associated, whereas depth meant the fraction of total T cells that were SARS-CoV-2-associated. Using the MIRA data, every spike-specific TCR was mapped to the spike region that the TCR reacted to and assigned to either a CD4 or a CD8 class. Log10-transformed breadth and depth values were compared by one-way ANOVA with Sidak's multiple comparisons tests. This is the immuneACCESS table as TCRdb keeps it, with only in-frame sequences that have V and J called. A part of the clones is gone; compared with another copy, unresolved V genes explain less than half, and the rest is unexplained. V, J and clone size were drawn from that table, and D and trimming were deduced from the DNA. Counted in this sample were over 150,000 clones; around 87% of them appeared once. About 4.3% of the sample rests with the top ten.

This sequence originates from an adult who received the AZD1222 COVID-19 vaccine. The rearrangement joined TRBV5-1 to TRBJ1-1; perhaps TRBD1 is the D gene, with 5 bases matching. The material was peripheral blood, obtained 28 days after the second AZD1222 dose. The CDR3 here reads CASGAGSLGTEAFF. In nucleotide form, the sequence is TGCGCCAGCGGGGCTGGGTCCCTGGGCACTGAAGCTTTCTTT.